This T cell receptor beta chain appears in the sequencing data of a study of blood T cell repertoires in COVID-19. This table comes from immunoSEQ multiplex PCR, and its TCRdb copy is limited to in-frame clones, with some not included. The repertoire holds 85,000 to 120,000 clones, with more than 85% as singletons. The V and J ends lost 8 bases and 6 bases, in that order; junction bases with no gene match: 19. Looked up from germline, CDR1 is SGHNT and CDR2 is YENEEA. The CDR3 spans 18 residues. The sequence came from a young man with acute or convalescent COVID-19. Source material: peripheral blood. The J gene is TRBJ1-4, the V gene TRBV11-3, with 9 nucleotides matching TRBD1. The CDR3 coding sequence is TGTGCCAGCCAGTCCCGGGGACAGGGCATATCAGGGGATGAAAAACTGTTTTTT. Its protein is CASQSRGQGISGDEKLFF.